These 8 T cell receptor beta chains originate from one sample sequenced in a study of blood T cell repertoires in COVID-19. Method: immunoSEQ multiplex PCR; TCRdb's copy keeps in-frame clones and lacks some. The table includes 69,000 or so clones, nearly 90% detected once. Source material: peripheral blood. All receptors come from a man in his fifties or sixties with acute or convalescent COVID-19.

V is TRBV12-3 or TRBV12-4 and J is TRBJ2-1, with D perhaps TRBD2 (6 bases). This CDR3 region has 12 residues. The ends were cut back, 7 bases at V and 4 bases at J, with 8 bases in the middle. DNA of the CDR3: TGTGCCAGCACTCGGGAGTACAATGAGCAGTTCTTC. It codes for CASTREYNEQFF.

V gene TRBV2 combines with J gene TRBJ1-6; D remains unclear. Germline assignment: CDR1 SNHLY and CDR2 FYNNEI. The CDR3 totals 12 residues. The V and J ends lost 6 bases and 5 bases respectively, with 5 bases between them. CDR3 bases: TGTGCCAGCAGACACAATAATTCACCCCTCCACTTT. Residues: CASRHNNSPLHF.

V gene TRBV7-8 combines with J gene TRBJ1-5; the match to TRBD1 covers 7 bases. From germline, CDR1 is SGHVS and CDR2 FQNEAQ. With V trimmed by 6 bases and J by 3 bases, 8 bases remained unmatched. The CDR3 spans 15 residues. The DNA of the CDR3 is TGTGCCAGCAGGAGAGGGACAGAGATCAATCAGCCCCAGCATTTT. Translation: CASRRGTEINQPQHF.

This chain connects TRBV27 to TRBJ1-1; 9 nucleotides align to TRBD1. The germline V gene has CDR1 MNHEY and CDR2 SMNVEV (reference sequence). J was trimmed by 3 bases and V by 4 bases; bases with no gene match: 0. This CDR3 is 13 amino acids long. CDR3 residues: CASSWDRDTEAFF. DNA for the CDR3: TGTGCCAGCAGTTGGGACAGGGACACTGAAGCTTTCTTT.

V gene TRBV11-3 combines with J gene TRBJ2-1; 10 bases are shared with TRBD2. CDR3 length: 13 amino acids. With 9 bases clipped from V and 9 bases from J, the junction kept 8 bases outside the gene matches. The V gene's germline CDR1 is SGHNT and CDR2 YENEEA. CDR3 loop: CASQPGLASEQFF. The CDR3 region has the DNA TGTGCCAGTCAACCGGGACTAGCGTCTGAGCAGTTCTTC. Supplemented by reference TRBV11-3 and TRBJ2-1, the full variable domain reads EAGVVQSPRYKIIEKKQPVAFWCNPISGHNTLYWYLQNLGQGPELLIRYENEEAVDDSQLPKDRFSAERLKGVDSTLKIQPAELGDSAVYLCASQPGLASEQFFGPGTRLTVL.

The rearrangement uses TRBV5-4 and TRBJ2-2, with 8 bases that match TRBD2. Germline assignment: CDR1 SGHNT and CDR2 YYREEE (reference sequence). Trimming took 0 bases from V and 4 from J; bases not matched to a gene: 8. CDR3 length: 17 amino acids. The CDR3 reads CASSLGAAGGRTGELFF. CDR3 nucleotides: TGTGCCAGCAGCTTGGGGGCTGCGGGAGGCCGCACCGGGGAGCTGTTTTTT.

In its sample, this clone ranks as medium-sized (0.01 to 0.1%). This chain links TRBV9 with TRBJ2-7, with TRBD1 matching over 11 bases. The CDR3 sequence is 16 residues long. Germline loops: CDR1 SGDLS, CDR2 YYNGEE. V lost 0 bases, J lost 2 bases, and 4 bases stayed unmatched. CDR3 bases: TGTGCCAGCAGCGTAGGAAGGGGACAGGGGGCCTACGAGCAGTACTTC. This sequence encodes CASSVGRGQGAYEQYF.

This chain joins TRBV7-9 and TRBJ2-1; D might be TRBD2 (5 bases). This CDR3 comprises 15 residues. Trimming stripped 3 bases from V and 8 bases from J, with 17 bases between. Germline V gives CDR1 SEHNR, CDR2 FQNEAQ (reference sequence). CDR3 bases: TGTGCCAGCAGCTTCGGGCAGAGCGGTACAGATGAGCAGTTCTTC. Translated, it gives CASSFGQSGTDEQFF.